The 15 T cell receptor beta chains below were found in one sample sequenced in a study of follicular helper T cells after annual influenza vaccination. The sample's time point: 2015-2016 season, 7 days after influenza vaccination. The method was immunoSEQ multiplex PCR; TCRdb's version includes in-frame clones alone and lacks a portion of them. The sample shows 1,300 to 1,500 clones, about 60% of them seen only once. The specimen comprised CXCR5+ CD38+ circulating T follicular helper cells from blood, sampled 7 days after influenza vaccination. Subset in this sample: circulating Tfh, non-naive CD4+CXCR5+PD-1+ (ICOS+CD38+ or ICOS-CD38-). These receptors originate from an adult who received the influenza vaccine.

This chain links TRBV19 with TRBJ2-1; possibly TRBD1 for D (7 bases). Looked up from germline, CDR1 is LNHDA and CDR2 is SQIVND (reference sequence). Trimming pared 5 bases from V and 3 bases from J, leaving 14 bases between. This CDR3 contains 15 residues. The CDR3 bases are TGTGCCAGTAGTTTAACAGGGGACTTCTACAATGAGCAGTTCTTC. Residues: CASSLTGDFYNEQFF.

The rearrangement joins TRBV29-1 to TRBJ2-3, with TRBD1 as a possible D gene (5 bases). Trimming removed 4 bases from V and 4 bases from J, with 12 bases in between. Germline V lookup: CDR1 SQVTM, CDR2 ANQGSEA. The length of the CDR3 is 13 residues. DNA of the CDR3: TGCAGCGTTGGATTCAGGGTTCCAGATACGCAGTATTTT. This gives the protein CSVGFRVPDTQYF.

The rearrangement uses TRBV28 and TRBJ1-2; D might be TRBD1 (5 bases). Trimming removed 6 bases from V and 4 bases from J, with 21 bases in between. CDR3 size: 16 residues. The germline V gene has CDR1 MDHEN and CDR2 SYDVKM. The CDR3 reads CASSLWAGQGPYGYTF. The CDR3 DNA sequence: TGTGCCAGCAGCCTATGGGCGGGGCAGGGCCCCTATGGCTACACCTTC.

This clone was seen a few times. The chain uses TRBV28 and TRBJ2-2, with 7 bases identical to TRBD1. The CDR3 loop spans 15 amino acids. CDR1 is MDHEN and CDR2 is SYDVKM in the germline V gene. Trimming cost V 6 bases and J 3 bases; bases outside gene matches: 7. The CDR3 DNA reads TGTGCCAGCAGACAGGCCGGGACAGACACCGGGGAGCTGTTTTTT. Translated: CASRQAGTDTGELFF.

CDR3 nucleotides: TGTGCCAGCAGTCGTACAGGGCAGCGGGTAGAGACCCAGTACTTC. Amino acid sequence: CASSRTGQRVETQYF. The V gene is TRBV6-5, the J gene TRBJ2-5, with D tentatively TRBD1 or TRBD2 (6 bases each). V was cut by 5 bases and J by 4 bases, with 17 bases left in between. Germline-derived CDR1 and CDR2 are MNHEY and SVGAGI. This CDR3 is 15 amino acids long.

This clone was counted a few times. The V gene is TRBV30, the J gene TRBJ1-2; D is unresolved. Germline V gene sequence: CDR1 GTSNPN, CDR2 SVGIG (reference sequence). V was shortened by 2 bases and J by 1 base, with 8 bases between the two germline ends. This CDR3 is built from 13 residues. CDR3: CAWSPTVNYGYTF. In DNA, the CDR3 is TGTGCCTGGAGTCCCACAGTTAACTATGGCTACACCTTC.

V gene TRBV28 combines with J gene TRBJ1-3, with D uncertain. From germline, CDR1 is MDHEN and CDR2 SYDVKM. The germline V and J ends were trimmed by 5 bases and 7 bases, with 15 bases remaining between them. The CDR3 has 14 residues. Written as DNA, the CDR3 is TGTGCCAGCAGTGCGGACGGGCTCAGGAACACCATATATTTT. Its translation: CASSADGLRNTIYF.

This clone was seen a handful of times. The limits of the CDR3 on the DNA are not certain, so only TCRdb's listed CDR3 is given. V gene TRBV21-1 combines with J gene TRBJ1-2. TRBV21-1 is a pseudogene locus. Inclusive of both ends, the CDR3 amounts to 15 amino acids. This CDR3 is CASTSGQEPNYGYTF.

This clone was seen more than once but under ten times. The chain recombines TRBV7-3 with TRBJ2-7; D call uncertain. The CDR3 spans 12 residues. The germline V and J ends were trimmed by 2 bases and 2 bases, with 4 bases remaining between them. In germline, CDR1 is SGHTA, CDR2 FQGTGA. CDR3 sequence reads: CASSLSPYEQYF. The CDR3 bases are TGTGCCAGCAGCTTATCTCCCTACGAGCAGTACTTC.

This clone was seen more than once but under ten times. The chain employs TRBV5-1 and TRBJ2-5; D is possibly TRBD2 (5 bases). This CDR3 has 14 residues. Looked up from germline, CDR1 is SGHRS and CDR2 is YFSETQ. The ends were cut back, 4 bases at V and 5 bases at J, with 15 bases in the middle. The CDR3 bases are TGCGCCAGCAGCCAGGACTCCGGTATCGAGACCCAGTACTTC. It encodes CASSQDSGIETQYF.

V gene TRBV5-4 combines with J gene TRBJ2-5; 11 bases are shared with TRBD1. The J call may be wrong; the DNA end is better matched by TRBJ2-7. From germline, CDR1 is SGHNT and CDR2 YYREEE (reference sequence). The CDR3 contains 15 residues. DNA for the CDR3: TGTGCCAGCAGCTCGGGAAGGACAGGGGGCAACGAGCAGTACTTC. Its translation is CASSSGRTGGNEQYF.

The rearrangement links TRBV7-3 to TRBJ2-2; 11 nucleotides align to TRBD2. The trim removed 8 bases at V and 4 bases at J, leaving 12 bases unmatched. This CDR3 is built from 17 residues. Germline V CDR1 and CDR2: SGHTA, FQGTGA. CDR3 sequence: CASGPSGLAASTGELFF. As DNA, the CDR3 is TGTGCCAGCGGCCCGTCGGGACTAGCGGCCTCCACCGGGGAGCTGTTTTTT.

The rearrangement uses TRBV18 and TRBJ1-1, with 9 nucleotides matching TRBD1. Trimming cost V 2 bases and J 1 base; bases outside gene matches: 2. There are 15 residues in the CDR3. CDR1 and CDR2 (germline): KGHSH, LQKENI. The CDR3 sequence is CASSPGGQGNTEAFF. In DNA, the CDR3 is TGTGCCAGCTCACCAGGGGGACAGGGGAACACTGAAGCTTTCTTT.

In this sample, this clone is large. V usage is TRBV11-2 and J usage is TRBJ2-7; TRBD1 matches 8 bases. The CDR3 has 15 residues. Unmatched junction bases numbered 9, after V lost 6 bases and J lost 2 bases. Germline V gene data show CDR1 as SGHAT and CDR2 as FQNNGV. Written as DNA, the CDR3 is TGTGCCAGCAGTCTCAACGACAGGGGTCCCTACGAGCAGTACTTC. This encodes CASSLNDRGPYEQYF.

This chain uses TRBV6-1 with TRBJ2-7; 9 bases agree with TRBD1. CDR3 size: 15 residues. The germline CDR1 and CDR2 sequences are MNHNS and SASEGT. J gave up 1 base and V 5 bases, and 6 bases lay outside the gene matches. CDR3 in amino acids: CASSSAGTGSYEQYF. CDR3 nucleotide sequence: TGTGCCAGCAGTAGCGCCGGGACAGGGTCCTACGAGCAGTACTTC.